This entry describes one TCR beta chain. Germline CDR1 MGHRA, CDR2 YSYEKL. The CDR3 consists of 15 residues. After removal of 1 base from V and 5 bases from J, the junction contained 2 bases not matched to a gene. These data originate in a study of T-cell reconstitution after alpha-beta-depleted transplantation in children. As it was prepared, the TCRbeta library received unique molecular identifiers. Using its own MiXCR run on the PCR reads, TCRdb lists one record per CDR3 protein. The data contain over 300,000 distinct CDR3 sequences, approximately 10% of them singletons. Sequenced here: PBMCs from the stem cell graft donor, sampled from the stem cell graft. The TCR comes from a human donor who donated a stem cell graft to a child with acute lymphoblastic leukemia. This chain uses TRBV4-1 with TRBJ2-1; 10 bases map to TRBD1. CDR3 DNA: TGCGCCAGCAGCCAAGTCGGGACAGGGGACAATGAGCAGTTCTTC. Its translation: CASSQVGTGDNEQFF.